The rows below give T cell receptor beta chains drawn from one sample of a study of cytomegalovirus exposure and HLA in healthy donors. Only in-frame clones appear in the TCRdb table, and some are missing; sequencing was by immunoSEQ multiplex PCR. Of 75,000 to 100,000 clones listed, around 74% are singletons. The specimen was PBMCs. Source of these receptors: a male donor in good health and CMV-seronegative. CDR3s include the opening cysteine and the closing phenylalanine or tryptophan. A D gene is named only where the DNA matches it firmly. Some rows have no size entry. The others give once, few or many, or a class for an expanded clone.

NA,NA,TRBV9,TRBJ1-1,TGTGCCAGCAGCGTAGGACCGGGAGAAGCTTTCTTT,CASSVGPGEAFF
NA,NA,TRBV2,TRBJ1-2,TGTGCCAGCAGTGTATCTACAGCCTATGGCTACACCTTC,CASSVSTAYGYTF
NA,TRBD2,TRBV4-3,TRBJ2-3,TGCGCCAGCAGCCAAGAAGGGGGACTAGCGTTCACAGATACGCAGTATTTT,CASSQEGGLAFTDTQYF
NA,TRBD2,TRBV7-6,TRBJ2-5,TGTGCCAGCAGCTTATGGACTAGCGGTCAAGAGACCCAGTACTTC,CASSLWTSGQETQYF
NA,TRBD1,TRBV28,TRBJ2-7,TGTGCCAGCAGGCACTCCGGGACAGGGGCTTCCTACGAGCAGTACTTC,CASRHSGTGASYEQYF
NA,TRBD1,TRBV6-5,TRBJ1-2,TGTGCCAGCAGACGACAGGGGCGAGAGGGCTACACCTTC,CASRRQGREGYTF
once,TRBD2,TRBV5-1,TRBJ2-2,TGCGCCAGCAGCTTGAGACTAGCGGGAGGGAACACCGGGGAGCTGTTTTTT,CASSLRLAGGNTGELFF
NA,NA,TRBV27,TRBJ2-1,TGTGCCAGCAGTTTATCAGCTAGGAGATCCAATGAGCAGTTCTTC,CASSLSARRSNEQFF
NA,TRBD2,TRBV27,TRBJ2-7,TGTGCCAGCAGTTTTACTAGCGGGATTGTCTACGAGCAGTACTTC,CASSFTSGIVYEQYF
NA,TRBD2,TRBV25-1,TRBJ2-2,TGTGCCAGCAGCCACCCGGCGGGGGGGGCGGGCGGGGAGCTGTTTTTT,CASSHPAGGAGGELFF
few,NA,TRBV27,TRBJ2-5,TGTGCCAGCAGTTTATCCCCGAGGGAGACCCAGTACTTC,CASSLSPRETQYF
NA,TRBD1,TRBV11-3,TRBJ2-7,TGTGCCAGCAGCTTAGCCGGTTCCGGGACAGGGGACGAGCAGTACTTC,CASSLAGSGTGDEQYF
NA,NA,TRBV2,TRBJ2-7,TGTGCCAGCAGTGGGAGTAACGAGCAGTACTTC,CASSGSNEQYF
NA,NA,TRBV7-3,TRBJ2-7,TGTGCCAGCAGCTTAAGTGGGGCCTCCTACGAGCAGTACTTC,CASSLSGASYEQYF
NA,TRBD1,TRBV7-8,TRBJ1-1,TGTGCCAGCAGCTTCTCCGGGACAGCCCGCCCAGCTTTCTTT,CASSFSGTARPAFF
NA,NA,TRBV6-5,TRBJ2-7,TGTGCCAGCATCCATGAGGGGAGGGAGCAGTACTTC,CASIHEGREQYF
NA,NA,TRBV9,TRBJ2-7,TGTGCCAGCGACCGAGGCTCCTACGAGCAGTACTTC,CASDRGSYEQYF
NA,NA,TRBV5-1,TRBJ1-2,TGCGCCAGCAGCATTAGCGGCTACACCTTC,CASSISGYTF
NA,NA,TRBV6-5,TRBJ2-1,TGTGCCAGCAGTTCGAGCGGGTTGAGCTCCTACAATGAGCAGTTCTTC,CASSSSGLSSYNEQFF
NA,TRBD1,TRBV5-1,TRBJ2-5,TGCGCCAGCAGCTTGGCAGGGGGCGGAGAGACCCAGTACTTC,CASSLAGGGETQYF
NA,NA,TRBV2,TRBJ2-1,TGTGCCAGCAGTGAAGCTCTGCAGGAAAATTCAGGGGAGCAGTTCTTC,CASSEALQENSGEQFF
NA,TRBD1,TRBV28,TRBJ1-4,TGTGCCAGCAGCCCGGACAGGGGGAAAGCTGAAAAACTGTTTTTT,CASSPDRGKAEKLFF
NA,NA,TRBV18,TRBJ2-7,TGTGCCAGCTCACCACCGATCTCAGGGCCAACGAGCTCCTACGAGCAGTACTTC,CASSPPISGPTSSYEQYF
NA,NA,TRBV11-2,TRBJ1-2,TGTGCCAGCAGCCCTCTGGACAGAATCAACTATGGCTACACCTTC,CASSPLDRINYGYTF
NA,TRBD2,TRBV28,TRBJ2-7,TGTGCCAGCAGTCCCCGACTAGCGGGTTACTACGAGCAGTACTTC,CASSPRLAGYYEQYF
NA,NA,TRBV14,TRBJ2-7,TGTGCCAGCAGCCAGGGCAGGGTCTACGAGCAGTACTTC,CASSQGRVYEQYF
NA,TRBD1,TRBV6-5,TRBJ1-2,TGTGCCAGCAGTACCGGGACAGTACATGGCTACACCTTC,CASSTGTVHGYTF
NA,TRBD1,TRBV19,TRBJ1-4,TGTGCCAGTACCCCAAGACAGGGGGAGGATTCCCCGAATGAAAAACTGTTTTTT,CASTPRQGEDSPNEKLFF
NA,TRBD2,TRBV5-6,TRBJ2-7,TGTGCCAGCAGCTCTTTAGGCTTTACCGGGAGGGGAGACGAGCAGTACTTC,CASSSLGFTGRGDEQYF
NA,NA,TRBV28,TRBJ1-2,TGTGCCAGCAGGCAGACAAACAACTATGGCTACACCTTC,CASRQTNNYGYTF
few,NA,TRBV5-5,TRBJ2-2,TGTGCCAGCAGCCCCGGCGCCGGACGGGGAACCGGGGAGCTGTTTTTT,CASSPGAGRGTGELFF
few,TRBD1,TRBV11-2,TRBJ2-7,TGTGCCAGCAGCTTACCCTCAAGGGGGGACAGGGGCCTTATTTTC,CASSLPSRGDRGLIF
once,NA,TRBV29-1,TRBJ2-7,TGCAGCGTTGCGGGGGTGGTGGCAGCCTACGAGCAGTACTTC,CSVAGVVAAYEQYF
few,NA,TRBV19,TRBJ1-2,TGTGCCAGTAGTACACAGGGCGTCTATGGCTACACCTTC,CASSTQGVYGYTF
NA,TRBD2,TRBV27,TRBJ2-1,TGTGCCAGCTGGGCTAGCGGTACGTACAATGAGCAGTTCTTC,CASWASGTYNEQFF
NA,TRBD2,TRBV28,TRBJ2-7,TGTGCCAGCAGTCGTAGACTAGCTCAGTACTTC,CASSRRLAQYF
few,TRBD1,TRBV11-2,TRBJ1-5,TGTGCCAGCTTTGACAGGGGGCTGAGGAATCAGCCCCAGCATTTT,CASFDRGLRNQPQHF
NA,TRBD2,TRBV30,TRBJ2-5,TGTGCCTGGAGTGGGTCTAGCGGGACCCAGTACTTC,CAWSGSSGTQYF
NA,TRBD1,TRBV15,TRBJ1-1,TGTGCCACCAGAAGACAGGGGATGAACACTGAAGCTTTCTTT,CATRRQGMNTEAFF
NA,TRBD2,TRBV19,TRBJ2-5,TGTGCCAGTAGTATCCGCGGGCAAGCGGGAGGGCCTCTGGGGGAGACCCAGTACTTC,CASSIRGQAGGPLGETQYF
NA,TRBD1,TRBV4-2,TRBJ1-2,TGTGCCAGCAGCCCGGGACAGGGGAACTATGGCTACACCTTC,CASSPGQGNYGYTF
NA,TRBD2,TRBV9,TRBJ2-1,TGTGCCAGCAGCGTATTAGCGGGATCCTCCTACAATGAGCAGTTCTTC,CASSVLAGSSYNEQFF
NA,TRBD1,TRBV9,TRBJ1-1,TGTGCCAGCAGCATTATTCCAGTGACAGGGGGAAGCACTGAAGCTTTCTTT,CASSIIPVTGGSTEAFF
few,TRBD1,TRBV10-3,TRBJ1-2,TGTGCCATCAATACCGGGACAGGGGGGGGCTATGGCTACACCTTC,CAINTGTGGGYGYTF
few,NA,TRBV7-9,TRBJ1-4,TGTGCCAGCAGCAAAGAGTGGGGGGAACTGTTTTTT,CASSKEWGELFF
NA,TRBD2,TRBV5-1,TRBJ2-3,TGCGCCAGCACCGCGGGGGGTAGGACAGATACGCAGTATTTT,CASTAGGRTDTQYF